A single sample is the source of the 14 T cell receptor beta chains below, sequenced in a study of blood T cell repertoires in COVID-19. Measured with immunoSEQ multiplex PCR; TCRdb has only the in-frame clones, and not every one. In the table there are around 200,000 clones, 80% to 90% of which are singletons. Sequenced: PBMCs or T cells enriched from blood (not recorded which). The receptors were gathered from a man aged 25-45 years who had recovered from COVID-19.

Concerning this clone itself: At one end, the junction sequence differs from germline, possibly due to a read error. The chain couples TRBV11-2 to TRBJ2-1; 9 positions agree with TRBD2. CDR1 and CDR2 from the germline V gene are SGHAT and FQNNGV. This CDR3 has 15 residues. The CDR3 spells CASRLAGVPYNEQFF. CDR3 DNA sequence: TGTGCCAGCAGGTTAGCGGGAGTGCCCTACAATGAGCAGTTCTTC.

The chain carries TRBV5-1 and TRBJ1-2; unclear D gene. Per the germline V gene, CDR1 is SGHRS and CDR2 is YFSETQ. The CDR3 runs to 13 residues. The ends were cut back, 4 bases at V and 4 bases at J, with 11 bases in the middle. The CDR3 region has the DNA TGCGCCAGCAGCGCGAATAGCGGCTATGGCTACACCTTC. Amino acid sequence: CASSANSGYGYTF.

The chain links TRBV3-1 (or the pseudogene TRBV3-2) to TRBJ2-3; no reliable D call. The CDR3 spans 13 residues. Trimming took off 0 bases at V and 6 bases at J, with 7 bases between the two ends. Germline V gene lookup returns CDR1 LGHDT and CDR2 YNNKEL (reference sequence). In DNA form, the CDR3 reads TGTGCCAGCAGCCAAGACAGTTTCGATACGCAGTATTTT. It specifies CASSQDSFDTQYF.

The CDR3 DNA reads TGCGCCAGCAGCCAAGGTTCTACAGGAATCTATGGCTACACCTTC. This translates into CASSQGSTGIYGYTF. The chain combines TRBV4-3 with TRBJ1-2; possible D gene TRBD1, 5 bases. This CDR3 contains 15 residues. In germline, CDR1 is LGHNA, CDR2 YSLEER. The V end lost 1 base, the J end lost 4 bases, and 13 bases lay between the germline ends.

This clone was observed once. V gene TRBV7-7 combines with J gene TRBJ2-5; D might be TRBD2 (5 bases). Germline-derived CDR1 and CDR2 are SSHAT and FNYEAQ (reference sequence). The CDR3 consists of 17 residues. CDR3 residues: CGSVGVEEAASLETQYF. The CDR3 nucleotides read TGTGGTAGCGTCGGGGTTGAGGAAGCGGCGAGCTTGGAGACCCAGTACTTC.

The V call is TRBV10-3, the J call TRBJ2-7; D is undetermined. The germline gives CDR1 ENHRY, CDR2 SYGVKD. V lost 4 bases to trimming and J lost 4 bases, with 8 bases between them. There are 12 residues in the CDR3. The CDR3 bases are TGTGCCATCAGTGGTCCCCGGTACGAGCAGTACTTC. This codes for CAISGPRYEQYF.

The V gene is TRBV19, the J gene TRBJ1-1, with 9 positions matching TRBD1. Per the germline V gene, CDR1 is LNHDA and CDR2 is SQIVND (reference sequence). With V trimmed by 3 bases and J by 5 bases, 13 bases remained unmatched. This CDR3 is built from 17 residues. The CDR3, as DNA: TGTGCCAGTAGTATCAGACAGGGGGAATCGCTGGGAACTGAAGCTTTCTTT. Its translation is CASSIRQGESLGTEAFF.

This clone appeared once. The chain is built from TRBV9 and TRBJ2-7, with 9 bases aligning to TRBD1. The CDR3 sequence is 13 residues long. Germline values: CDR1 SGDLS, CDR2 YYNGEE. Trimming at V came to 0 bases and at J to 5 bases, leaving 0 bases not matched to a gene. Here the CDR3 DNA reads TGTGCCAGCAGCGTAGGGGACAGGGACGAGCAGTACTTC. Protein product: CASSVGDRDEQYF.

J is TRBJ2-1 and V is TRBV25-1; 7 nucleotides agree with TRBD1. CDR1 and CDR2 from the germline V gene are MGHDK and SYGVNS. J was trimmed by 6 bases and V by 4 bases; bases with no gene match: 3. This CDR3 spans 13 amino acids. CDR3 loop: CASSGQGINEQFF. CDR3 coding DNA: TGTGCCAGCAGTGGACAGGGAATCAATGAGCAGTTCTTC.

The CDR3 protein is CASSSYKGRVSYEQYF. CDR3 bases: TGTGCCAGCAGCTCCTACAAGGGGAGGGTCTCCTACGAGCAGTACTTC. The chain combines TRBV7-8 with TRBJ2-7, with TRBD2 matching 7 bases. This CDR3 has 16 residues. The junction had 9 bases not matched to a gene; V was cut back by 4 bases and J by 0 bases. CDR1 and CDR2 (germline): SGHVS, FQNEAQ.

The J gene is TRBJ1-4, the V gene TRBV18; 7 bases match TRBD1. From germline, CDR1 is KGHSH and CDR2 LQKENI. The CDR3 is made up of 14 amino acids. The junction had 5 bases not matched to a gene; V was cut back by 2 bases and J by 8 bases. CDR3 protein: CASSPTGVGEKLFF. The CDR3 DNA follows: TGTGCCAGCTCACCAACAGGGGTTGGAGAAAAACTGTTTTTT.

The chain couples TRBV6-4 to TRBJ2-1; 11 bases agree with TRBD2. Per the germline V gene, CDR1 is MRHNA and CDR2 is SNTAGT. This CDR3 contains 14 residues. Germline trimming cut 4 bases from V and 6 bases from J; bases unmatched to any gene: 2. In DNA form, the CDR3 reads TGTGCCAGCAGTGCCGGGACTAGCGGCAATGAGCAGTTCTTC. This encodes CASSAGTSGNEQFF.

This clone was found once. The chain is built from TRBV2 and TRBJ2-7, with TRBD1 matching 8 bases. The CDR3 has 15 amino acids. The germline V gene has CDR1 SNHLY and CDR2 FYNNEI. The junction had 11 bases not matched to a gene; V was cut back by 7 bases and J by 3 bases. CDR3 residues: CASTSGQASDYEQYF. CDR3 nucleotide sequence: TGTGCCAGCACTTCGGGACAGGCGTCCGACTACGAGCAGTACTTC.

The rearrangement joins TRBV5-1 to TRBJ1-5; 7 bases map to TRBD1. The CDR3 has 13 residues. CDR1 SGHRS and CDR2 YFSETQ come from the germline V gene. V shed 7 bases, J shed 0 bases, and the junction held 1 base outside the gene matches. DNA of the CDR3: TGCGCCAGCGAGGGGGCTAGCAATCAGCCCCAGCATTTT. Residues: CASEGASNQPQHF.